The clone carrying this TCR beta chain was seen more than once but under ten times. The data derive from a study of TIL therapy for anti-PD-1-resistant metastatic lung cancer. Time point denoted: pre-treatment sample, taken before nivolumab and TIL therapy. This CDR3 region has 15 residues. Trimming removed 0 bases at V and 4 bases at J, with 9 bases between. CDR1 is KGHSH, CDR2 LQKENI, per germline. The libraries were made with immunoSEQ v3. Data came from immunoSEQ multiplex PCR; TCRdb stores just in-frame clones and leaves some out. The sample yields just under 60,000 clones, roughly 69% seen once. This receptor was taken from a person between 25 and 79 years old with non-small cell lung cancer. Specimen: blood, collected at baseline. The chain has TRBV18 and TRBJ2-2; D gene uncertain. The CDR3 region has the DNA TGTGCCAGCTCACCACCGGTTTACTCCACCGGGGAGCTGTTTTTT. Protein product: CASSPPVYSTGELFF.